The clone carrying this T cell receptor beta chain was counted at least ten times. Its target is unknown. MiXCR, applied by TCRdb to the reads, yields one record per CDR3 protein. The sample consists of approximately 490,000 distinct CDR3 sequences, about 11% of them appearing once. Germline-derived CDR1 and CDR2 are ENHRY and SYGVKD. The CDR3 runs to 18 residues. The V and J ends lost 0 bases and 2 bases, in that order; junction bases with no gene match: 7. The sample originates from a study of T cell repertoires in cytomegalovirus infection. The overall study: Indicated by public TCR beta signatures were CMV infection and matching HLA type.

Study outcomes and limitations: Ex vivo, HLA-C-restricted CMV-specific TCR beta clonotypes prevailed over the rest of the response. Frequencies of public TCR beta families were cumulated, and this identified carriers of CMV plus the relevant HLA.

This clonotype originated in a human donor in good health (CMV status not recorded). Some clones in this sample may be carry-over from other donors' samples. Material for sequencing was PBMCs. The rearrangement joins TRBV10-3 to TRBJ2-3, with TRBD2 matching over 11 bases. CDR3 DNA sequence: TGTGCCATCAGTGAGTCGGCTAGCGGGGGGATGATCACAGATACGCAGTATTTT. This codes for CAISESASGGMITDTQYF.